This T cell receptor beta chain was identified in a study of T cells in localized non-small cell lung cancer (dated by TCRdb to between 2020 and 2021). Regarding the complete study: The study examined T cell repertoires in a few hundred patients with early-stage NSCLC and compared tumors with uninvolved tumor-adjacent lungs. The cohort was made up of fewer than 250 treatment-naive NSCLC patients whose localized lung tumors had been resected. Of the NSCLC patients, around 130 were male and approximately 100 were female, and the mean age was approximately 66 years.

At diagnosis, tumor, uninvolved tumor-adjacent lung and peripheral blood were collected and then preserved as a mix of FFPE and fresh-frozen material. For TCR repertoire profiling, the blood samples were analyzed as peripheral blood mononuclear cells. Notes on this clone: This receptor's antigen is unknown. Within one base of it there is no much larger clone, and no base qualities were kept.

The immunoSEQ Assay was used to sequence TCR beta CDR3 regions from DNA. The study's processing was this. To compute T cell density, TCR beta template counts were normalized to usable DNA, which was estimated by amplifying housekeeping genes. Richness was estimated using the preseqR package, with extrapolation to 400,000 templates for PBMC samples and to 120,000 templates for tissue samples. Clonality was defined as one minus Pielou's evenness. Differential abundance testing on productive amino-acid clonotypes, with a minimum total count of 5 and an alpha of 0.1, was used to identify tissue-enriched TCRs. The Jaccard Index and the Morisita Overlap Index were used to measure how much the repertoires overlapped between compartments. GLIPH clustered TCR beta CDR3s with public tetramer-defined viral CDR3s; viral motifs required at least three viral sequences plus V-gene enrichment. Sourced from immuneACCESS, this table was stored by TCRdb with only in-frame sequences that have V and J called. A share of the clones is absent; for the studies checked, an unresolved V gene accounts for under half, and the remainder has no known explanation. The V and J calls and clone size were taken over from that table, and D and trimming were inferred from the DNA. The sample contains around 25,000 clones, approximately 86% of them found a single time. Of the sample, 4.5% to 7% falls within the top ten clones.

The CDR3 contains 15 residues, cysteine and phenylalanine counted. Only the CDR3 DNA stays, 45 bases, in frame from base 1. CDR1 and CDR2 are drawn from the germline V gene (reference sequence): SEHNR, FQNEAQ. A distance of 13 bases separates the germline ends of V and J, which lose 5 bases and 1 base respectively. What the research found in general, with its limitations: A median of 57 of the top 100 tumor clones turned up in the paired uninvolved adjacent lung, and some 27 of those clones also ranked among the top 100 of that same adjacent lung. Because multi-region tumor sequencing was not performed, intratumor heterogeneity could not be ruled out. Because the study design was exploratory, TCR variables were selected using unadjusted p-values without false-discovery rate correction. The highest T cell clonality was observed in uninvolved tumor-adjacent lung, where clonality exceeded that of tumor, suggesting that antigenic responses were more focused in uninvolved tumor-adjacent lung. Longer overall survival was associated with higher T cell density in blood, whereas shorter survival was associated with higher clonality in adjacent lung.

This TCR came from a male donor at least 60 years old with stage II squamous cell lung carcinoma. The source was peripheral blood, collected before any cancer treatment. The chain links TRBV7-9 with TRBJ2-3, and TRBD1 may be the D gene, going by 6 matching bases. The CDR3 here reads CASSPRDTRTDTQYF. The nucleotides read TGTGCCAGCAGCCCCCGGGACACTCGCACAGATACGCAGTATTTT.